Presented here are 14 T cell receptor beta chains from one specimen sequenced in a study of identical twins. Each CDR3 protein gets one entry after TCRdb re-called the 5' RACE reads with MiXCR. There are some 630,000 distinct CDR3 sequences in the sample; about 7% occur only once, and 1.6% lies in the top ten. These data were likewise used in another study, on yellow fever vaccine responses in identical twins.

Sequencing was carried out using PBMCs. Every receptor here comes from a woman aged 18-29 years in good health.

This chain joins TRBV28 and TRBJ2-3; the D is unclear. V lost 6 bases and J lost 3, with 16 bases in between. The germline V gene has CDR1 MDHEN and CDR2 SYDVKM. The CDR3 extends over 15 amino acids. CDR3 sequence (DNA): TGTGCCAGCAGCTACGACCTTGTTGGGACAGATACGCAGTATTTT. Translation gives CASSYDLVGTDTQYF.

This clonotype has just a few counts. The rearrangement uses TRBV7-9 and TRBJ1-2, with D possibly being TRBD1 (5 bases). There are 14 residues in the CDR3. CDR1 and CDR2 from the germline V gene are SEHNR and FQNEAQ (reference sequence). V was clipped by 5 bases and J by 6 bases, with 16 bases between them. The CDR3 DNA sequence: TGTGCCAGCAGCCCCCCCGACAGCTTGGATGGCTACACCTTC. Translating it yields CASSPPDSLDGYTF. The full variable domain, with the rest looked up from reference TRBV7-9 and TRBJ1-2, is DTGVSQNPRHKITKRGQNVTFRCDPISEHNRLYWYRQTLGQGPEFLTYFQNEAQLEKSRLLSDRFSAERPKGSFSTLEIQRTEQGDSAMYLCASSPPDSLDGYTFGSGTRLTVV.

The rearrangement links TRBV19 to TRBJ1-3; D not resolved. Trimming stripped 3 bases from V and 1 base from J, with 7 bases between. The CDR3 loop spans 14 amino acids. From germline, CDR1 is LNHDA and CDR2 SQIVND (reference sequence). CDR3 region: CASSIMKSGNTIYF. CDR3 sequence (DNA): TGTGCCAGTAGTATCATGAAGTCTGGAAACACCATATATTTT.

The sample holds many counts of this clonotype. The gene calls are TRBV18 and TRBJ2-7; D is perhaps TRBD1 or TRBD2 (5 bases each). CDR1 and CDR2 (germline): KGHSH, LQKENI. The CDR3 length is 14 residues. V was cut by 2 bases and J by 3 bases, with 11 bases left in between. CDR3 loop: CASSPGVGGYEQYF. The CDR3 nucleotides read TGTGCCAGCTCACCAGGGGTTGGGGGCTACGAGCAGTACTTC. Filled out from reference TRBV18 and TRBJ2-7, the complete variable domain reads NAGVMQNPRHLVRRRGQEARLRCSPMKGHSHVYWYRQLPEEGLKFMVYLQKENIIDESGMPKERFSAEFPKEGPSILRIQQVVRGDSAAYFCASSPGVGGYEQYFGPGTRLTVT.

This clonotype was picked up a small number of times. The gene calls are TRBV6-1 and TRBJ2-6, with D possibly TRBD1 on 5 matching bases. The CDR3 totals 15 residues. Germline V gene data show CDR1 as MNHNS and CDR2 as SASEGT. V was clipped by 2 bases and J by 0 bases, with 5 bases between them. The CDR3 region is CASSERGSGANVLTF. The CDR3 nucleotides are TGTGCCAGCAGTGAAAGGGGCTCTGGGGCCAACGTCCTGACTTTC.

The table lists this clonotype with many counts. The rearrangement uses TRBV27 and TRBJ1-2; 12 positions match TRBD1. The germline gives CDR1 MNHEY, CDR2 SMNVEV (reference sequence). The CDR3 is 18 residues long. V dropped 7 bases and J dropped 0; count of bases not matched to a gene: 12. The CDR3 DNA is TGTGCCAGCACCTCCCGGGACAGGGGGCGCGAGGCTAACTATGGCTACACCTTC. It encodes CASTSRDRGREANYGYTF.

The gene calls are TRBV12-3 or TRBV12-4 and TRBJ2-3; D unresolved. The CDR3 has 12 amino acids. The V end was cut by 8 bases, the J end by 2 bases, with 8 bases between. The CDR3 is CASGPPTDTQYF. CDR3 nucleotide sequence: TGTGCCAGCGGACCTCCCACAGATACGCAGTATTTT.

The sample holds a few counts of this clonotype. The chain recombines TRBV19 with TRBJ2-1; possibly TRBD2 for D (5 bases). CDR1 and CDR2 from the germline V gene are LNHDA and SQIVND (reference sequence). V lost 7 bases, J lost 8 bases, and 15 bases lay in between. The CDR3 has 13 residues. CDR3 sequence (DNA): TGTGCCAGTACGGCAGGCCCCGGGGATGAGCAGTTCTTC. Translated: CASTAGPGDEQFF.

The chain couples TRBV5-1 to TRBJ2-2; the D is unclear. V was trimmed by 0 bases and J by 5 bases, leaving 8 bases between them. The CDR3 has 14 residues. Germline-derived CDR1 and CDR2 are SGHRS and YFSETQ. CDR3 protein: CASSLAWLTGELFF. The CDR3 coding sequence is TGCGCCAGCAGCTTGGCCTGGCTTACCGGGGAGCTGTTTTTT.

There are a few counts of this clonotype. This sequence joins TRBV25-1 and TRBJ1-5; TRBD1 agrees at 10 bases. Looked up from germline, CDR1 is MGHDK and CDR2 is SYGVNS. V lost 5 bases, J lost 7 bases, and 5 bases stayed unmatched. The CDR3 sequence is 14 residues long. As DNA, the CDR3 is TGTGCCAGCAGTCAGACAGGGGGCGAACAGCCCCAGCATTTT. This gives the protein CASSQTGGEQPQHF.

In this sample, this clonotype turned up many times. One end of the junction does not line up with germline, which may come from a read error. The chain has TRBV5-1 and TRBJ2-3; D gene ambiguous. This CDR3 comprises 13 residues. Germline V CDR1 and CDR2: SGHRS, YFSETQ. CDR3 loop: CASSLTSTDTQYF. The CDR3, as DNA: TGTGCCAGCAGTTTGACTAGCACAGATACGCAGTATTTT.

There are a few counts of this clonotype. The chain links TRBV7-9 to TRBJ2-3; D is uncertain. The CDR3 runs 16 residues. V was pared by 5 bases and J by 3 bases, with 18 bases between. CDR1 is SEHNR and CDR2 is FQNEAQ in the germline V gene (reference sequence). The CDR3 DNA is TGTGCCAGCAGCCCCTCTTTTTTGGGAACTACAGATACGCAGTATTTT. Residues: CASSPSFLGTTDTQYF.

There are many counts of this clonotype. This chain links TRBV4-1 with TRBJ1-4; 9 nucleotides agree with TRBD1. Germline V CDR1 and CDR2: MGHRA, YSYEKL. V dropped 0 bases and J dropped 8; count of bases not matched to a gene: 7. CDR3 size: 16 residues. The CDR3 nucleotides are TGCGCCAGCAGCCAAGACCCGGGACAGGGTGGGGAAAAACTGTTTTTT. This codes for CASSQDPGQGGEKLFF.

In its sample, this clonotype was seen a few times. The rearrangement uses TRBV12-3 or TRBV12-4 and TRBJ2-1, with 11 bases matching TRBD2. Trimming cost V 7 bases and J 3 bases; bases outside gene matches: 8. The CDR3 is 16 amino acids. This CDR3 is CASTRGGTSGYNEQFF. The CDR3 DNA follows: TGTGCCAGCACTCGAGGTGGGACTAGCGGCTACAATGAGCAGTTCTTC.